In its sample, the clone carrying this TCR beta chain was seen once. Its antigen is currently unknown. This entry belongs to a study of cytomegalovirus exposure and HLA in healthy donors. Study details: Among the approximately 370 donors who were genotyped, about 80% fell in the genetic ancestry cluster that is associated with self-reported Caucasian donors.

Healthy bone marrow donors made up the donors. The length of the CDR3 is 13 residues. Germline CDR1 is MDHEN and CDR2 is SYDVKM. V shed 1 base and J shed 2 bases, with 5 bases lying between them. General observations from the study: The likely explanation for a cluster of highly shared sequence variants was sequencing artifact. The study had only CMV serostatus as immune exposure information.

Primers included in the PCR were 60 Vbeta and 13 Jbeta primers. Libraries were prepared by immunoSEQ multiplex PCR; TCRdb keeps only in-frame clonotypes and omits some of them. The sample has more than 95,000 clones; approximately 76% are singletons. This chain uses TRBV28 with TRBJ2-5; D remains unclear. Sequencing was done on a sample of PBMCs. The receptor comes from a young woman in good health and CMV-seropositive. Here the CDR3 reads CASSLFKQETQYF. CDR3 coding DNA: TGTGCCAGCAGTTTATTCAAACAAGAGACCCAGTACTTC.